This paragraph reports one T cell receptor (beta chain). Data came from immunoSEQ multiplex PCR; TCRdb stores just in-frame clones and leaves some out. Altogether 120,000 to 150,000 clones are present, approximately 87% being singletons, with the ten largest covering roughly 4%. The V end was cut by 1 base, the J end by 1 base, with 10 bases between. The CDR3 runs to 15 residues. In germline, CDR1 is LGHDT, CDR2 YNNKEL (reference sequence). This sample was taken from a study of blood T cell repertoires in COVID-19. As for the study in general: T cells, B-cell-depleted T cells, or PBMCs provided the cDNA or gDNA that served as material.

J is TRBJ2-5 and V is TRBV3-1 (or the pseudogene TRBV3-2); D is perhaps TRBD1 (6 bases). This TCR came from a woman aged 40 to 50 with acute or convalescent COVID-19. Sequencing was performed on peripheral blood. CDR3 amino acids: CASSQAGTLQETQYF. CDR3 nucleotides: TGTGCCAGCAGCCAAGCCGGGACACTCCAAGAGACCCAGTACTTC.